Detailed here is one TCR beta chain. No antigen is known for it. Nobody among the patients had been given any treatment before thyroid surgery. Authors' processing steps: Using the CDR3 differences seen across clinicopathological groups, the authors built a distant-metastasis classifier for papillary thyroid cancer, which was meant to discriminate distant-metastatic patients. Using MiXCR, TCRdb re-called clones from the PCR reads. The V and J calls and clone size come from TCRdb's table, not from the authors' own analysis. Counted here are tens of thousands of clones, 10% to 15% occurring once; the ten biggest clones make up approximately 10%. Germline CDR1 SGHTS, CDR2 YDEGEE. With V trimmed by 2 bases and J by 3 bases, 10 bases remained unmatched. The CDR3 spans 16 residues. This specimen comes from a study of metastatic and nonmetastatic thyroid tumors. Study details: Repertoire data that came from the blood and tumor or nodule tissue of malignant and benign thyroid patients were compared. Study findings and constraints: When malignant thyroid tumors were compared with benign nodules, TCR beta diversity was reportedly significantly higher in the malignant tumors. This held in both blood and tumor samples.

Material for sequencing was blood. The chain links TRBV5-8 to TRBJ2-7; 8 positions match TRBD2. The sequence derives from a female donor with papillary thyroid cancer or a benign thyroid nodule (not recorded which). Some clones in this sample may be carry-over from other donors' samples. CDR3 in DNA: TGTGCCAGCAGCTTTTTAACTAGCGGATCTCACTACGAGCAGTACTTC. Its translation: CASSFLTSGSHYEQYF.